This is a list of T cell receptor beta chains from one sample in a study of OX40 agonist ivuxolimab in advanced cancers. Repertoires were generated with immunoSEQ multiplex PCR, while TCRdb's copy carries only in-frame clones and drops some. Of 70,000 to 75,000 clones in the sample, roughly four fifths were seen once. This specimen was CD4+ or CD8+ T cells sorted from blood, taken in a trial of the OX40 agonist ivuxolimab. The receptor set was obtained from an adult with an advanced solid tumor such as melanoma, head and neck, liver or kidney cancer. Both conserved end residues are part of each CDR3. D genes are given only for firm matches. Part of the rows lack a size; the others show once, few, many or a class for expanded clones.

v_call	j_call	d_call	clone_size	cdr3_aa	cdr3_nt
TRBV15	TRBJ1-2	NA	NA	CATSREGGPLGYTF	TGTGCCACCAGCAGAGAGGGGGGGCCTCTTGGCTACACCTTC
TRBV7-2	TRBJ2-3	NA	NA	CASSLGGGEDTQYF	TGTGCCAGCAGCTTAGGGGGGGGCGAGGATACGCAGTATTTT
TRBV11-3	TRBJ2-1	NA	NA	CASSQGPDLEQFF	TGTGCCAGCAGCCAGGGCCCCGACTTGGAGCAGTTCTTC
TRBV7-9	TRBJ2-5	NA	few	CASSLLVRETQYF	TGTGCCAGCAGCTTATTGGTCCGGGAGACCCAGTACTTC
TRBV19	TRBJ2-4	TRBD1	NA	CASQGQNIAKNIQYF	TGTGCCAGCCAGGGACAGAATATAGCCAAAAACATTCAGTACTTC
TRBV29-1	TRBJ1-1	NA	NA	CSVEGGTEAFF	TGCAGCGTTGAAGGGGGCACTGAAGCTTTCTTT
TRBV5-1	TRBJ2-5	NA	once	CASSLRVVGKGETQYF	TGCGCCAGCAGCTTGCGGGTTGTGGGGAAGGGAGAGACCCAGTACTTC
TRBV20-1	TRBJ2-2	NA	NA	CSAINTGELFF	TGCAGTGCTATAAACACCGGGGAGCTGTTTTTT
TRBV4-2	TRBJ1-2	NA	NA	CASSQEQDYGYTF	TGTGCCAGCAGCCAAGAACAGGACTATGGCTACACCTTC
TRBV6-6	TRBJ1-2	TRBD1	NA	CASSPRQGVGGYTF	TGTGCCAGCAGCCCTCGACAGGGTGTCGGCGGCTACACCTTC
TRBV19	TRBJ2-7	TRBD2	NA	CASSPGGGLSYEQYF	TGTGCCAGTAGTCCCGGGGGGGGCCTCTCCTACGAGCAGTACTTC
TRBV7-9	TRBJ1-3	NA	NA	CASSPVGGAPGNTIYF	TGTGCCAGCAGCCCTGTCGGGGGCGCCCCGGGAAACACCATATATTTT
TRBV7-2	TRBJ1-2	NA	NA	CASSYGDGNYGYTF	TGTGCCAGCAGCTACGGAGACGGGAACTATGGCTACACCTTC
TRBV7-2	TRBJ2-3	NA	NA	CASSFSGTDTQYF	TGTGCCAGCAGCTTTTCCGGCACAGATACGCAGTATTTT
TRBV19	TRBJ2-3	TRBD2	NA	CASHLAGYTDTQYF	TGTGCCAGCCACCTAGCGGGGTACACAGATACGCAGTATTTT
TRBV5-1	TRBJ2-5	NA	NA	CASSLFGGRETQYF	TGCGCCAGCAGCTTGTTTGGGGGCAGGGAGACCCAGTACTTC
TRBV19	TRBJ2-5	TRBD1	few	CASSMGAGGATQYF	TGTGCCAGTAGTATGGGCGCAGGGGGCGCGACCCAGTACTTC
TRBV2	TRBJ1-2	TRBD1	NA	CASKFWDRVGGYTF	TGTGCCAGCAAATTTTGGGACAGGGTGGGTGGCTACACCTTC
TRBV5-1	TRBJ2-5	NA	NA	CASSLGVAPFGSQETQYF	TGCGCCAGCAGCTTGGGGGTTGCGCCGTTTGGCTCGCAAGAGACCCAGTACTTC
TRBV7-2	TRBJ2-7	NA	NA	CASSSAGRETYEQYF	TGTGCCAGCAGCTCCGCTGGCAGGGAGACCTACGAGCAGTACTTC
TRBV2	TRBJ1-5	NA	NA	CASSEGLGSNQPQHF	TGTGCCAGCAGTGAAGGGTTAGGCAGCAATCAGCCCCAGCATTTT
TRBV6-1	TRBJ1-4	TRBD1	NA	CASSAPGQPNEKLFF	TGTGCCAGCAGTGCCCCGGGACAGCCTAATGAAAAACTGTTTTTT